The rows below give T cell receptor beta chains drawn from one sample of a study of Graves' ophthalmopathy and Graves' hyperthyroidism. TCRdb called the multiplex PCR reads again in MiXCR, with one record for every CDR3 protein. The data contain over a million distinct CDR3 sequences, about 35% of them singletons. Input material: peripheral blood or thyroid tissue (not recorded which). The receptors shown here come from an adult man with Graves' hyperthyroidism. Both conserved end residues are part of each CDR3. The D gene is left open where the match is weak. Only part of the rows carry a size: once, few, many, or a class if the clone is expanded.

v_call: TRBV20-1
d_call: TRBD1
j_call: TRBJ2-5
clone_size: many
cdr3_nt: TGCAGTGCTAGCCGACAGGGAGTAAGGGAGACCCAGTACTTC
cdr3_aa: CSASRQGVRETQYF

v_call: TRBV2
d_call: TRBD1
j_call: TRBJ1-5
clone_size: many
cdr3_nt: TGTGCCATCCGGGACAGGGGTCCCGGTCAGCCCCAGCATTTT
cdr3_aa: CAIRDRGPGQPQHF

v_call: TRBV7-8
d_call: NA
j_call: TRBJ2-5
clone_size: NA
cdr3_nt: TGTGCCAGCAGCTCTCTAGCGTGGAGGGAGACCCAGTACTTC
cdr3_aa: CASSSLAWRETQYF

v_call: TRBV25-1
d_call: NA
j_call: TRBJ2-7
clone_size: NA
cdr3_nt: TGTGCCAGCAGTGAATACATCGGGGCCAGGGACAACTACGAGCAGTACTTC
cdr3_aa: CASSEYIGARDNYEQYF

v_call: TRBV7-9
d_call: NA
j_call: TRBJ1-1
clone_size: many
cdr3_nt: TGTGCCAGCAGCCCTCCTTATGGGGGAGCGGCTTTCTTT
cdr3_aa: CASSPPYGGAAFF

v_call: TRBV7-8
d_call: NA
j_call: TRBJ2-5
clone_size: NA
cdr3_nt: TGCGCCAGCAGCTTGTATGGGGGCGGCATAAAGACCCAGTACTTC
cdr3_aa: CASSLYGGGIKTQYF

v_call: TRBV7-2
d_call: NA
j_call: TRBJ1-5
clone_size: many
cdr3_nt: TGTGCCAGCAGCTTGGGGGCGCCAATCAATCAGCCCCAGCATTTT
cdr3_aa: CASSLGAPINQPQHF

v_call: TRBV7-2
d_call: NA
j_call: TRBJ1-3
clone_size: NA
cdr3_nt: TGTGCCAGCAGCTTCCGGGGGGGATCCGGAAACACCATATATTTT
cdr3_aa: CASSFRGGSGNTIYF

v_call: TRBV7-3
d_call: NA
j_call: TRBJ2-7
clone_size: many
cdr3_nt: TGTGCCAGCAGCTTAACTCCGGACTACGAGCAGTACTTC
cdr3_aa: CASSLTPDYEQYF

v_call: TRBV20-1
d_call: TRBD1
j_call: TRBJ2-7
clone_size: many
cdr3_nt: TGCAGTGCTAAACCGGGACAGGGCTCCTACGAGCAGTACTTC
cdr3_aa: CSAKPGQGSYEQYF

v_call: TRBV7-9
d_call: NA
j_call: TRBJ1-1
clone_size: NA
cdr3_nt: TGTGCCAGCAGCTTTTTCTGGGAGAACACTGAAGCTTTCTTT
cdr3_aa: CASSFFWENTEAFF

v_call: TRBV10-2
d_call: NA
j_call: TRBJ2-7
clone_size: NA
cdr3_nt: TGCGCCAGCCTCGACGCCACTACCTACGAGCAGTACTTC
cdr3_aa: CASLDATTYEQYF

v_call: TRBV6-1
d_call: NA
j_call: TRBJ2-7
clone_size: NA
cdr3_nt: TGTGCCAGCAGTTCCCGGACTGCGCGCTACGAGCAGTACTTC
cdr3_aa: CASSSRTARYEQYF

v_call: TRBV10-3
d_call: TRBD1
j_call: TRBJ2-2
clone_size: many
cdr3_nt: TGTGCCATCAGTTTGACAGGGGAGAACGGGGAGCTGTTTTTT
cdr3_aa: CAISLTGENGELFF

v_call: TRBV10-3
d_call: NA
j_call: TRBJ2-5
clone_size: NA
cdr3_nt: TGTGCCATCAGCGAACCAGCAAAAGAGACCCAGTACTTC
cdr3_aa: CAISEPAKETQYF

v_call: TRBV10-2
d_call: NA
j_call: TRBJ2-5
clone_size: NA
cdr3_nt: TGTGCCAGACGGGGTTCGATGCCAGAGACCCAGTACTTC
cdr3_aa: CARRGSMPETQYF

v_call: TRBV7-9
d_call: NA
j_call: TRBJ1-1
clone_size: few
cdr3_nt: TGTGCCAGCAGGCAACAGTTTGAAGCTTTCTTT
cdr3_aa: CASRQQFEAFF

v_call: TRBV11-2
d_call: TRBD1
j_call: TRBJ2-7
clone_size: few
cdr3_nt: TGTGCCAGCAGCCATCCCGGGACAGGGGCCTACGAGCAGTACTTC
cdr3_aa: CASSHPGTGAYEQYF

v_call: TRBV5-6
d_call: TRBD2
j_call: TRBJ2-5
clone_size: many
cdr3_nt: TGTGCCAGCAGCTTCACTCTAGCGGGAGAAGAGACCCAGTACTTC
cdr3_aa: CASSFTLAGEETQYF

v_call: TRBV3-1
d_call: NA
j_call: TRBJ2-7
clone_size: NA
cdr3_nt: TGTGCCAGCAGCCGGTACGACCGCTACGAGCAGTACTTC
cdr3_aa: CASSRYDRYEQYF

v_call: TRBV24-1
d_call: NA
j_call: TRBJ2-2
clone_size: NA
cdr3_nt: TGTGCCACCAGTGCCCGGACCGGGGAGCTGTTTTTT
cdr3_aa: CATSARTGELFF

v_call: TRBV20-1
d_call: NA
j_call: TRBJ2-2
clone_size: NA
cdr3_nt: TGCAGTGCCTCGAGACGGGGAGAGAACACCGGGGAGCTGTTTTTT
cdr3_aa: CSASRRGENTGELFF

v_call: TRBV3-1
d_call: NA
j_call: TRBJ1-1
clone_size: NA
cdr3_nt: TGTGCCAGCAGCCAAAGGGCTTTGAACACTGAAGCTTTCTTT
cdr3_aa: CASSQRALNTEAFF

v_call: TRBV7-8
d_call: TRBD1
j_call: TRBJ1-6
clone_size: many
cdr3_nt: TGTGCCAGCAGCTTATCCAGGGGGAATTCACCCCTCCACTTT
cdr3_aa: CASSLSRGNSPLHF

v_call: TRBV19
d_call: NA
j_call: TRBJ1-1
clone_size: once
cdr3_nt: TGTGCCAGTAGTAGGGAAAGGGACACTGAAGCTTTCTTT
cdr3_aa: CASSRERDTEAFF

v_call: TRBV9
d_call: NA
j_call: TRBJ2-2
clone_size: many
cdr3_nt: TGTGCCAGCAGCGTAGCAGCGGGACACCCCTCTCCCGGGGAGCTGTTTTTT
cdr3_aa: CASSVAAGHPSPGELFF

v_call: TRBV24-1
d_call: TRBD1
j_call: TRBJ2-5
clone_size: NA
cdr3_nt: TGTGCCACCAGCGTTGGTAACAGGGGACAGACCCAGTACTTC
cdr3_aa: CATSVGNRGQTQYF

v_call: TRBV7-2
d_call: TRBD2
j_call: TRBJ2-3
clone_size: NA
cdr3_nt: TGTGCCAGCAGCTCGCTTGGCGTAGCGGGAGTGGGCACAGATACGCAGTATTTT
cdr3_aa: CASSSLGVAGVGTDTQYF

v_call: TRBV7-6
d_call: TRBD1
j_call: TRBJ2-5
clone_size: few
cdr3_nt: TGTGCCAGCAGCCAAGGAATGACCGGGACAGGAAAAGAGACCCAGTACTTC
cdr3_aa: CASSQGMTGTGKETQYF

v_call: TRBV10-2
d_call: TRBD1
j_call: TRBJ2-7
clone_size: NA
cdr3_nt: TGTGCCAGCAGCCTCACACCGGGACAGGGCGAGCAGTACTTC
cdr3_aa: CASSLTPGQGEQYF

v_call: TRBV7-2
d_call: NA
j_call: TRBJ1-2
clone_size: NA
cdr3_nt: TGTGCCAGCAGCTTAGCCAGGGACCCATACTATGGCTACACCTTC
cdr3_aa: CASSLARDPYYGYTF